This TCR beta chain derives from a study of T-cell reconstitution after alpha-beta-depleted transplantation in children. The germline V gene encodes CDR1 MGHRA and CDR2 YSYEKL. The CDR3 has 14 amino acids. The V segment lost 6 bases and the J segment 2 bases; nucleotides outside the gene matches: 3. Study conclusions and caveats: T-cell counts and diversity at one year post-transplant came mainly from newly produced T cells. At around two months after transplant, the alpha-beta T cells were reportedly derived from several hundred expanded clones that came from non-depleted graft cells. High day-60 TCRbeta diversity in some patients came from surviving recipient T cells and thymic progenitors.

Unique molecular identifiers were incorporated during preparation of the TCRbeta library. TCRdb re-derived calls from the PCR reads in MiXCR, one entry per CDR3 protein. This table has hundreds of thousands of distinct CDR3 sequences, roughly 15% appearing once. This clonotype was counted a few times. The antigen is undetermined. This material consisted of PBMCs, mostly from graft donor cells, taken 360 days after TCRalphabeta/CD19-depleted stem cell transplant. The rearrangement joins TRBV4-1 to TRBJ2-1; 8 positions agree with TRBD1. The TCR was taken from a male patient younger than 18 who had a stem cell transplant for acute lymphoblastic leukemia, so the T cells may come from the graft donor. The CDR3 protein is CASRTGAPYNEQFF. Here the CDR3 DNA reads TGCGCCAGCAGGACAGGGGCCCCCTACAATGAGCAGTTCTTC.